The T cell receptor beta chain under discussion was sequenced for a study of human T cells and chemical hapten exposure. Time point in this sample: patch test 1, 2 weeks after DPC sensitization. Treatment reported: therapeutic diphenylcyclopropenone sensitization with weekly scalp DPC. One entry per CDR3 protein results from TCRdb running MiXCR on the RACE reads. The sample carries roughly 380,000 distinct CDR3 sequences, 4.8% recorded once. This clonotype was seen more than once but under ten times. The CDR3 spans 12 residues. Trimming stripped 7 bases from V and 4 bases from J, with 13 bases between. Germline CDR1 is DFQATT and CDR2 is SNEGSKA (reference sequence).

This receptor was identified in a woman aged 50 to 60 with alopecia areata. Some clones in this sample may be carry-over from other donors' samples. This material consisted of whole blood, taken in connection with sensitization to the hapten diphenylcyclopropenone (DPC). The V and J genes are TRBV20-1 and TRBJ1-2; D may be TRBD1 (6 bases). Here the CDR3 reads CSVPGQIYGYTF. The CDR3, as DNA: TGCAGTGTTCCGGGACAAATCTATGGCTACACCTTC.